This T cell receptor beta chain was documented in a study of blood T cells in healthy people across ages. Germline CDR1 WSHSY, CDR2 SAAADI. The CDR3 runs to 14 residues. This clonotype was counted only a few times. The germline gene is not matched at one end of the junction; a read error may be the cause. PCR was performed a second time for roughly 6 to 12 cycles using a sample-barcoded 5' primer and a J-beta primer mix. One entry per CDR3 protein, called by TCRdb with MiXCR from the 5' RACE reads. The sample yields 550,000 to 800,000 distinct CDR3 sequences, roughly 21% seen once. This chain connects TRBV10-2 to TRBJ2-7; 8 nucleotides line up with TRBD1. Material for sequencing was blood. The receptor comes from a man aged 65 to 85 in good health. The CDR3: CAGRLGQGAHEQYF. The CDR3 DNA reads TGCGCCGGCAGACTCGGACAGGGTGCGCACGAGCAGTACTTC.